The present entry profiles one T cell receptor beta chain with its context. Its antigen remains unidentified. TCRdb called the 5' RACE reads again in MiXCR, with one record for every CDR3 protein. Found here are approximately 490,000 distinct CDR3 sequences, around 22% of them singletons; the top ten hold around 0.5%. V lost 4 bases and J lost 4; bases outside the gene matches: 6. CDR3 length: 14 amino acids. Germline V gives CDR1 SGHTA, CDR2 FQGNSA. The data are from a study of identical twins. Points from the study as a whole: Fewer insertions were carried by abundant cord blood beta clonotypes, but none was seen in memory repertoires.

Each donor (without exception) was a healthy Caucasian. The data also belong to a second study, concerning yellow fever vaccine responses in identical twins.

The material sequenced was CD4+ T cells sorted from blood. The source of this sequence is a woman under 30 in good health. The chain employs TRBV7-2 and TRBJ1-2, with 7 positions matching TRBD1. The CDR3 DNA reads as TGTGCCAGCAGCTCCCGACAGGGTGGCTATGGCTACACCTTC. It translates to CASSSRQGGYGYTF.